What follows are 15 T cell receptor beta chains derived from one specimen sequenced in a study of beta chain features in type 1 diabetes. Study-wide findings and caveats: Among all four CD4+ subsets, Type 1 diabetes patients had TCRB CDR3s that were moderately but significantly shorter.

Expressed TCRB transcripts were sequenced, since all the RNA that had been isolated was reverse transcribed. Method: immunoSEQ multiplex PCR; TCRdb's copy keeps in-frame clones and lacks some. The sample gives about 270,000 clones, around an eighth of which show up once; 0.017% is in the top ten. No antigen has been identified for these receptors. Sequenced: naive CD4+ T cells from blood. The origin of the receptors is a man aged 25 to 40 with type 1 diabetes.

This clone was found a few times. This sequence joins TRBV7-2 and TRBJ2-3, with D perhaps TRBD2 (6 bases). Germline V gives CDR1 SGHTA, CDR2 FQGNSA. This CDR3 has 15 amino acids. Trimming took off 5 bases at V and 0 bases at J, with 12 bases between the two ends. The CDR3 spells CASSEGTFSTDTQYF. The CDR3, as DNA: TGTGCCAGCAGCGAAGGGACTTTTAGCACAGATACGCAGTATTTT.

The chain employs TRBV18 and TRBJ2-7; TRBD2 matches at 9 bases. CDR1 is KGHSH and CDR2 is LQKENI in the germline V gene. V dropped 0 bases and J dropped 11; count of bases not matched to a gene: 8. The CDR3 runs 14 residues. The CDR3 coding sequence is TGTGCCAGCTCACCACCGAGCGGGAGGCTCGGTGAGTACTTC. This gives the protein CASSPPSGRLGEYF.

In this sample, this clone turned up a few times. The chain has TRBV5-1 and TRBJ1-2; 9 positions match TRBD1. Trimming cost V 3 bases and J 8 bases; bases outside gene matches: 11. This CDR3 spans 15 amino acids. Germline V CDR1 and CDR2: SGHRS, YFSETQ. The CDR3 DNA reads as TGCGCCAGCAGCTCCACAGGGGGCGAGGAGTGGGGCTACACCTTC. Translating it yields CASSSTGGEEWGYTF.

This clone was observed a handful of times. The CDR3 DNA follows: TGTGCCTGGAGTCCCGGTACGACAGATACGCAGTATTTT. Translated: CAWSPGTTDTQYF. The rearrangement links TRBV30 to TRBJ2-3; D remains unclear. V was cut by 2 bases and J by 3 bases, with 9 bases left in between. Germline V gene data show CDR1 as GTSNPN and CDR2 as SVGIG (reference sequence). The length of the CDR3 is 13 residues. The full variable domain, rest sourced from reference TRBV30 and TRBJ2-3, is SQTIHQWPATLVQPVGSPLSLECTVEGTSNPNLYWYRQAAGRGLQLLFYSVGIGQISSEVPQNLSASRPQDRQFILSSKKLLLSDSGFYLCAWSPGTTDTQYFGPGTRLTVL.

This clone was seen only a few times. The chain employs TRBV12-5 and TRBJ1-5, with 7 bases identical to TRBD1. Trimming cost V 1 base and J 7 bases; bases outside gene matches: 7. Germline V CDR1 and CDR2: LGHNT, FRNRAP. The CDR3 extends over 15 amino acids. CDR3 nucleotide sequence: TGTGCTAGTGGTTTGGGGACAGGCATCCTACAGCCCCAGCATTTT. Translating gives CASGLGTGILQPQHF.

This clone came up a few times. The chain joins TRBV18 to TRBJ1-6, with D possibly being TRBD1 (6 bases). The CDR3 loop spans 14 amino acids. CDR1 and CDR2 (germline): KGHSH, LQKENI. The germline V and J ends were trimmed by 5 bases and 8 bases, with 13 bases remaining between them. The CDR3 spells CASSSTGSDSPLHF. CDR3 coding DNA: TGTGCCAGCTCATCCACAGGGTCTGATTCACCCCTCCACTTT.

The chain links TRBV19 to TRBJ2-2, with D unresolved. There are 15 residues in the CDR3. V gave up 5 bases and J gave up 2 bases, with 12 bases separating them. The V gene's germline CDR1 is LNHDA and CDR2 SQIVND (reference sequence). The CDR3: CASSPRHGNTGELFF. The CDR3 DNA sequence: TGTGCCAGTAGTCCCCGACATGGAAACACCGGGGAGCTGTTTTTT.

This clone was counted between two and nine times. This chain joins TRBV9 and TRBJ2-2; TRBD2 aligns across 13 bases. The junction had 9 bases not matched to a gene; V was cut back by 4 bases and J by 3 bases. The CDR3 extends over 18 amino acids. Germline assignment: CDR1 SGDLS and CDR2 YYNGEE. The DNA for the CDR3 is TGTGCCAGCAGCTCCCAGACCGGACTAGCGGGAGACACCGGGGAGCTGTTTTTT. This codes for CASSSQTGLAGDTGELFF.

The V and J genes are TRBV21-1 and TRBJ2-1; the table's TRBD2 call for D was not verified on the DNA. TRBV21-1 is marked as a pseudogene. There are 18 residues in the CDR3. CDR3 bases: TGTGCCAGCAGCGGACTAGCGGGAGAGTTCAGCTCCTACAATGAGCAGTTCTTC. Amino acid sequence: CASSGLAGEFSSYNEQFF.

The CDR3 sequence is CSVHTRTGHNEQFF. The CDR3, as DNA: TGCAGCGTTCACACAAGGACAGGCCACAATGAGCAGTTCTTC. This chain links TRBV29-1 with TRBJ2-1; 7 positions agree with TRBD1. J was trimmed by 5 bases and V by 5 bases; bases with no gene match: 9. The V gene's germline CDR1 is SQVTM and CDR2 ANQGSEA. The CDR3 length is 14 residues.

The chain recombines TRBV6-5 with TRBJ2-7; 8 bases are shared with TRBD1. Unmatched junction bases numbered 7, after V lost 5 bases and J lost 7 bases. CDR1 and CDR2 from the germline V gene are MNHEY and SVGAGI. The CDR3 is made up of 13 amino acids. The CDR3 nucleotides are TGTGCCAGCAGTATGGGACAGGCAACGGAGCAGTACTTC. It yields the protein CASSMGQATEQYF.

The chain uses TRBV28 and TRBJ2-2; D call uncertain. The CDR3 covers 12 residues. The V end lost 6 bases, the J end lost 5 bases, and 7 bases lay between the germline ends. Per the germline V gene, CDR1 is MDHEN and CDR2 is SYDVKM. The CDR3 DNA is TGTGCCAGCAGATACAATACCGGGGAGCTGTTTTTT. Translation gives CASRYNTGELFF.

The chain uses TRBV9 and TRBJ2-1, with 7 positions matching TRBD2. The junction had 15 bases not matched to a gene; V was cut back by 2 bases and J by 7 bases. Germline V lookup: CDR1 SGDLS, CDR2 YYNGEE. The CDR3 length is 17 residues. This CDR3 reads CASSVSTQGGGVNEQFF. CDR3 coding DNA: TGTGCCAGCAGCGTCTCTACACAAGGCGGGGGAGTAAATGAGCAGTTCTTC.

This clone was counted only a few times. The rearrangement links TRBV7-9 to TRBJ1-4, with D unresolved. The V and J ends lost 0 bases and 12 bases respectively, with 17 bases between them. This CDR3 has 15 amino acids. Looked up from germline, CDR1 is SEHNR and CDR2 is FQNEAQ (reference sequence). The CDR3 protein is CASSLAFAEMGELFF. CDR3 coding DNA: TGTGCCAGCAGCTTAGCGTTTGCCGAAATGGGCGAACTGTTTTTT. Supplemented by reference TRBV7-9 and TRBJ1-4, the full variable domain reads DTGVSQNPRHKITKRGQNVTFRCDPISEHNRLYWYRQTLGQGPEFLTYFQNEAQLEKSRLLSDRFSAERPKGSFSTLEIQRTEQGDSAMYLCASSLAFAEMGELFFGSGTQLSVL.

This clone was observed a handful of times. The rearrangement joins TRBV6-4 to TRBJ2-2; D might be TRBD2 (6 bases). Trimming stripped 6 bases from V and 4 bases from J, with 12 bases between. Germline CDR1 reads MRHNA; CDR2 reads SNTAGT. CDR3 length: 14 residues. The CDR3 sequence is CASRAGSFTGELFF. Here the CDR3 DNA reads TGTGCCAGCAGAGCGGGCAGCTTCACCGGGGAGCTGTTTTTT.